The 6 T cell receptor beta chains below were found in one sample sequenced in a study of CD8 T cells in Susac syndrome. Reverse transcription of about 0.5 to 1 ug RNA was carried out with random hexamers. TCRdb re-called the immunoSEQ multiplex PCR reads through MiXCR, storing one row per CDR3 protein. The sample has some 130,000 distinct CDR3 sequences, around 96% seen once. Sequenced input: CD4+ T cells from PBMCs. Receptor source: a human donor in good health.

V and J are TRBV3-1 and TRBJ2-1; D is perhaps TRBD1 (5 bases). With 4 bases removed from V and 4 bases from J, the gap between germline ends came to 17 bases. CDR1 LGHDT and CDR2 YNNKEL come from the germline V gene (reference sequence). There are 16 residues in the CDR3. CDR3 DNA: TGTGCCAGCAGCCCTCGCGGCGCGCGGACATACAATGAGCAGTTCTTC. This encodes CASSPRGARTYNEQFF.

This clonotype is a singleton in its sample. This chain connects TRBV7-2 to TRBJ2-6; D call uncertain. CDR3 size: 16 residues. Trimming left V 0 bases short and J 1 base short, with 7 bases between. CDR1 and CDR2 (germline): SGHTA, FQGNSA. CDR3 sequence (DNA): TGTGCCAGCAGCTTAGCGGCATCATCTGGGGCCAACGTCCTGACTTTC. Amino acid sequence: CASSLAASSGANVLTF.

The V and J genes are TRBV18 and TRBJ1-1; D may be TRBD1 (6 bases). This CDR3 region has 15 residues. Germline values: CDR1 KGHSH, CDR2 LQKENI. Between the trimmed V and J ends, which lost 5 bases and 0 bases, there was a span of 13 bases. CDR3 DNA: TGTGCCAGCTCAATGGACAGCAGCATGAACACTGAAGCTTTCTTT. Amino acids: CASSMDSSMNTEAFF.

For the CDR3, the DNA is TGTGCCATCGTTACAGGGGGCCCTAACTATGGCTACACCTTC. Its protein product is CAIVTGGPNYGYTF. This chain connects TRBV5-4 to TRBJ1-2; 9 bases are a match to TRBD1. This CDR3 contains 14 residues. Germline CDR1 is SGHNT and CDR2 is YYREEE (reference sequence). V gave up 9 bases and J gave up 0 bases; unmatched junction bases: 6.

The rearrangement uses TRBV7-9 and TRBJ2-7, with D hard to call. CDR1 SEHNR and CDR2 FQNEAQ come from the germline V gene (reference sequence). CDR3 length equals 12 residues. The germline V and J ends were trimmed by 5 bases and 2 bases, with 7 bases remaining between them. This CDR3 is CASSPSAYEQYF. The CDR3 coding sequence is TGTGCCAGCAGCCCCTCCGCCTACGAGCAGTACTTC.

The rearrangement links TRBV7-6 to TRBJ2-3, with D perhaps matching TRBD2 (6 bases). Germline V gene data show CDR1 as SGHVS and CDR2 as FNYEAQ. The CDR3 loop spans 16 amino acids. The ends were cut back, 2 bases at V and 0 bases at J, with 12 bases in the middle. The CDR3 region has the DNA TGTGCCAGCAGCTTACAGCGGGCCGCTAGCACAGATACGCAGTATTTT. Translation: CASSLQRAASTDTQYF.